A single sample gave rise to the 8 T cell receptor beta chains below, sequenced in a study of read filtering for tumor transcriptome and immune sequencing. This library used around 0.4 ug RNA and molecular barcoded adaptors spanning alpha/delta and beta/gamma chains. TCRdb itself ran the reads through MiXCR, one entry per CDR3 protein. The data contain tens of thousands of distinct CDR3 sequences, around 20% of them singletons. Input material: a population of CD138-negative cells sorted from bone marrow. The receptor source for this set is a donor at least 40 years old with multiple myeloma.

This clonotype has a handful of counts. The chain joins TRBV10-2 to TRBJ1-1; 9 bases fit TRBD1. Looked up from germline, CDR1 is WSHSY and CDR2 is SAAADI. V lost 2 bases and J lost 11; bases outside the gene matches: 6. CDR3 length: 13 residues. The CDR3 protein is CASSEVGQGNAFF. In DNA, the CDR3 is TGCGCCAGCAGTGAGGTGGGACAGGGAAACGCTTTCTTT.

The chain joins TRBV29-1 to TRBJ1-1; 8 bases match TRBD1. Germline CDR1 SQVTM, CDR2 ANQGSEA. CDR3 length equals 12 residues. After removal of 6 bases from V and 5 bases from J, the junction contained 5 bases not matched to a gene. The CDR3 loop is CSVDREGTEAFF. The CDR3 DNA follows: TGCAGCGTGGACAGGGAGGGGACTGAAGCTTTCTTT.

Ten or more counts support this clonotype. This chain joins TRBV2 and TRBJ2-5; a possible D gene is TRBD1 (6 bases). The CDR3 length is 14 residues. Trimming took off 5 bases at V and 4 bases at J, with 14 bases between the two ends. Germline V gene sequence: CDR1 SNHLY, CDR2 FYNNEI. In DNA, the CDR3 is TGTGCCAGCAGTTTAACAGGGCTCGGAGAGACCCAGTACTTC. The encoded protein is CASSLTGLGETQYF. Combining the CDR3 with reference TRBV2 and TRBJ2-5 gives the whole variable domain EPEVTQTPSHQVTQMGQEVILRCVPISNHLYFYWYRQILGQKVEFLVSFYNNEISEKSEIFDDQFSVERPDGSNFTLKIRSTKLEDSAMYFCASSLTGLGETQYFGPGTRLLVL.

With regard to this clonotype: Here the CDR3 omits its conserved ending phenylalanine or tryptophan, so a read error is the likely source. This chain uses TRBV6-5 with TRBJ2-3; TRBD2 matches 7 bases. V dropped 0 bases and J dropped 0; count of bases not matched to a gene: 12. The length of the CDR3 is 19 residues. The germline V gene encodes CDR1 MNHEY and CDR2 SVGAGI. The CDR3 here is CASSYSISGSDSSTDTQYL. The CDR3 nucleotides are TGTGCCAGCAGTTACTCGATTAGCGGGTCCGACTCCAGCACAGATACGCAGTATCTT.

This clonotype was seen repeatedly, ten times or more. The V and J genes are TRBV11-2 and TRBJ1-1, with 7 bases identical to TRBD1. Trimming removed 5 bases from V and 4 bases from J; junction bases left unmatched: 10. CDR1 SGHAT and CDR2 FQNNGV come from the germline V gene. The CDR3 loop spans 15 amino acids. The CDR3 DNA reads TGTGCCAGCAGCCCCGGAGGGGGCGCCGGCACTGAAGCTTTCTTT. Amino acid sequence: CASSPGGGAGTEAFF.

This clonotype was found once. A much more abundant neighbour one base away suggests this may be a read error. The chain uses TRBV28 and TRBJ1-1; unclear D gene. The germline V gene encodes CDR1 MDHEN and CDR2 SYDVKM. This CDR3 contains 14 residues. The CDR3 is CASSSRRRNIEAFF. DNA for the CDR3: TGTGCCAGCAGTTCCCGCAGAAGGAACATTGAAGCTTTCTTT.

This clonotype showed up many times. This rearrangement joins TRBV5-4 to TRBJ2-1, with 11 bases that match TRBD2. V dropped 4 bases and J dropped 4; count of bases not matched to a gene: 4. The CDR3 is made up of 15 amino acids. The germline V gene has CDR1 SGHNT and CDR2 YYREEE (reference sequence). The CDR3 region is CASSTGLAVYNEQFF. CDR3 bases: TGTGCCAGCAGCACGGGACTAGCGGTTTACAATGAGCAGTTCTTC. Complete variable domain (other parts from reference TRBV5-4 and TRBJ2-1): ETGVTQSPTHLIKTRGQQVTLRCSSQSGHNTVSWYQQALGQGPQFIFQYYREEENGRGNFPPRFSGLQFPNYSSELNVNALELDDSALYLCASSTGLAVYNEQFFGPGTRLTVL.

The chain couples TRBV29-1 to TRBJ1-4; TRBD1 agrees at 7 bases. The CDR3 extends over 12 amino acids. With 6 bases clipped from V and 6 bases from J, the junction kept 4 bases outside the gene matches. Germline-derived CDR1 and CDR2 are SQVTM and ANQGSEA. The CDR3: CSVGQGDEKLFF. CDR3 DNA sequence: TGCAGCGTAGGTCAGGGGGATGAAAAACTGTTTTTT.